This T cell receptor beta chain was sequenced in a study of blood T cell repertoires in COVID-19 (dated by TCRdb to the early 2020s). For the wider study: The collaborator samples originated in the United States, Italy and Spain and spanned the acute and convalescent phases of COVID-19. The samples were drawn from the first 160 participants of the ongoing ImmuneRACE study and from over a thousand subjects provided by 6 global collaborators. The material from the prospective study consisted of cDNA or gDNA derived from T cells, B-cell-depleted T cells, or PBMCs. HLA class I and class II types, where available, came from metadata supplied by the sample provider rather than from assay-based typing. Sample metadata almost always included a de-identified subject ID, COVID-19 status, age in years and sex. The repertoires were released in a freely available public database intended as a resource for research on the immune response to SARS-CoV-2. The dataset comprised deeply sampled blood TCRbeta repertoires from subjects exposed to, actively infected with, or recovered from COVID-19.

The immunoSEQ Assay, a bias-controlled multiplex PCR, was used to amplify TCRbeta CDR3 regions from genomic DNA. The authors processed their data as follows. The number of nucleated cells in each sample was estimated from the amplification of reference gene primers within the assay. To quantify the absolute abundance of each unique TCRbeta CDR3 rearrangement, sequence reads were collapsed and filtered. Productive Simpson clonality was computed per sample as the square root of Simpson's diversity index over productive rearrangements. The table was pulled from immuneACCESS by TCRdb, which kept in-frame rearrangements only. Such tables lose some clones; where checked, under half of the loss comes from unresolved V genes, and the rest has no known cause. That table gives V, J and clone size, and the DNA gave D and trimming. This sample is represented by 60,000 to 95,000 clones; roughly 90% of them were singletons. Of the sample, roughly 15% falls within the top ten clones.

Whole blood was collected in K2EDTA tubes by collaborating institutions according to the institutions' own protocols. Collaborator samples were shipped for TCRbeta analysis as frozen whole blood, isolated PBMCs, or DNA extracted from either sample type. The CDR1 and CDR2 encoded by the germline V gene are MNHEY and SVGAGI. Cut back by 5 bases and 4 bases, the V and J ends lie 5 bases apart. The CDR3 runs 11 amino acids, cysteine and phenylalanine included. The sequence is cut down to CDR3 DNA, 33 bases in frame from base 1. A remark on this clone: This clone's antigen is unknown. No much larger clone exists at a distance of one base, and base qualities are not known.

Overall study outcomes, separate from this receptor: How much clinical and demographic metadata was included differed by source and by participant, and the metadata was provided uncurated.

Sequencing was performed on peripheral blood. This TCR derives from a woman of 80 years or more with active or convalescent COVID-19. The chain is assembled from TRBV6-5 and TRBJ1-1; confidence is insufficient to name the D gene. The DNA sequence is as follows: TGTGCCAGCAGTACGAGCACTGAAGCTTTCTTT. This translates into CASSTSTEAFF.